This TCR beta chain appears in the sequencing data of a study of blood T cell repertoires in COVID-19. Study information: Spain, Italy and the United States supplied samples that represented acute and convalescent COVID-19. In each case, the material was cDNA or gDNA derived from T cells, B-cell-depleted T cells, or PBMCs.

Profiling relied on immunoSEQ multiplex PCR, and the TCRdb table lists in-frame clones only, not all of them. The sample carries fewer than 200,000 clones, about 80% recorded once. Sequencing was performed on peripheral blood. This receptor was obtained from a man in his 60s with acute or convalescent COVID-19.

The CDR3 nucleotides are TGTGCCAGCACTAAGGGAGGGGACACTGAAGCTTTCTTT. Its protein product is CASTKGGDTEAFF. The V gene is TRBV2, the J gene TRBJ1-1; possible D gene TRBD1, 5 bases. Germline lookup yields CDR1 SNHLY and CDR2 FYNNEI. The CDR3 is made up of 13 amino acids. Trimming left V 7 bases short and J 3 bases short, with 12 bases between.